The TCR beta chain described here comes from a study of T cell repertoires in cytomegalovirus infection. Turning to the study itself: CMV infection and matching HLA type were both indicated by public TCR beta signatures. The study, taken as a whole, reports: Summed public TCR beta family frequency identified CMV carriers bearing the relevant HLA. HLA-C-restricted CMV-specific TCR beta clonotypes were dominant in the ex vivo response.

TCRdb analysed the reads with MiXCR anew, one entry per CDR3 protein. This table holds 250,000 or so distinct CDR3 sequences, roughly 9% found once. Notes on this clonotype: Antigen: not known.

Sequences were obtained from PBMCs. This TCR came from a human donor in good health (CMV status not recorded). Some clones in this sample may be carry-over from other donors' samples.

The CDR3 DNA is TGTGCCAGTAGTATCCCTCCTCCGGTCACTGAAGCTTTCTTT. Protein product: CASSIPPPVTEAFF. This chain links TRBV19 with TRBJ1-1; D is unresolved. V lost 3 bases and J 4 bases, leaving 12 bases between the germline ends. Germline V lookup: CDR1 LNHDA, CDR2 SQIVND (reference sequence). The CDR3 covers 14 residues. The whole variable domain, remainder taken from reference TRBV19 and TRBJ1-1, is DGGITQSPKYLFRKEGQNVTLSCEQNLNHDAMYWYRQDPGQGLRLIYYSQIVNDFQKGDIAEGYSVSREKKESFPLTVTSAQKNPTAFYLCASSIPPPVTEAFFGQGTRLTVV.